The clone carrying this TCR beta chain occurred many times. Its target is not known. The sample originates from a study of breast tumors, draining lymph nodes, adjacent tissues. Notes on the study in general: That most tumor T cells come from lymph nodes remained unproven. Findings are consistent with lymph node origin and intratumoral expansion of most tumor T cells. Compared with basal-like, luminal-like tumors shared significantly more repertoire with nontumor tissue.

The CDR3 extends over 14 amino acids. V was pared by 4 bases and J by 4 bases, with 14 bases between. The germline V gene encodes CDR1 SGHRS and CDR2 YFSETQ. Breast cancer patients provided tissue from their axillary draining lymph nodes. TCRdb itself ran the multiplex PCR reads through MiXCR, one entry per CDR3 protein. The table has about 230,000 distinct CDR3 sequences, 32% seen once; the top ten hold approximately 1.5%. The source is a female donor with breast cancer. Some clones in this sample may be carry-over from other donors' samples. The sequenced sample consisted of axillary lymph node tissue. The chain carries TRBV5-1 and TRBJ2-5; perhaps TRBD2 as D (6 bases). The CDR3: CASSPQRVGETQYF. CDR3 nucleotide sequence: TGCGCCAGCAGCCCCCAGCGGGTAGGAGAGACCCAGTACTTC. Based on the CDR3 plus reference TRBV5-1 and TRBJ2-5, the full variable domain is KAGVTQTPRYLIKTRGQQVTLSCSPISGHRSVSWYQQTPGQGLQFLFEYFSETQRNKGNFPGRFSGRQFSNSRSEMNVSTLELGDSALYLCASSPQRVGETQYFGPGTRLLVL.